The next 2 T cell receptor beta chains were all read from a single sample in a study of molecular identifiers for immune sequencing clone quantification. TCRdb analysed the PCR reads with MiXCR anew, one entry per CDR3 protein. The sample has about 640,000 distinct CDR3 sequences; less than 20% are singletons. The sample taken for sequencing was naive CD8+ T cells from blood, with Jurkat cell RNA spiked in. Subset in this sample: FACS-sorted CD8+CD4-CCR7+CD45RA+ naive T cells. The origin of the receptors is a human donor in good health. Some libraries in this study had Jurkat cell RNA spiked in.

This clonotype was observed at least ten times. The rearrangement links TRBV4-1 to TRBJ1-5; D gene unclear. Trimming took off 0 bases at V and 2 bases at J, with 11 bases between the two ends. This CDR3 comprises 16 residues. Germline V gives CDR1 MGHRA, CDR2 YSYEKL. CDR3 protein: CASSQDIYGGNQPQHF. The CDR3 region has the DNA TGCGCCAGCAGCCAAGATATCTACGGGGGCAATCAGCCCCAGCATTTT.

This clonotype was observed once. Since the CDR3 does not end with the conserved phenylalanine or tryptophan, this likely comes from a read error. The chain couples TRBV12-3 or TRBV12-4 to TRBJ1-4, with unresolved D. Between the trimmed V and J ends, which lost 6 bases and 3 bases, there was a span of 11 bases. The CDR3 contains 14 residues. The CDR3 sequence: CASSLSDSNEKLFL. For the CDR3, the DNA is TGTGCCAGCAGCCTTTCGGACTCTAATGAAAAACTGTTTCTT.